The 4 T cell receptor beta chains presented below share a single source sample, sequenced in a study of Graves' ophthalmopathy and Graves' hyperthyroidism. Transcripts of RNA were the source for amplifying TCR beta CDR3 regions. HTBI primers were employed in first-round RT-PCR, then a second-round multiplex PCR followed. Each CDR3 protein gets one entry after TCRdb re-called the multiplex PCR reads with MiXCR. The table records around 1,200,000 distinct CDR3 sequences, about 38% of them present only once. Specimen: peripheral blood or thyroid tissue (not recorded which). The receptors were sampled from an adult man with Graves' hyperthyroidism.

Many counts were recorded for this clonotype. V and J are TRBV13 and TRBJ1-6, with 7 bases aligning to TRBD1. The CDR3 sequence is 16 residues long. CDR1 is PRHDT and CDR2 is FYEKMQ in the germline V gene (reference sequence). With V trimmed by 5 bases and J by 7 bases, 11 bases remained unmatched. In nucleotides, the CDR3 is TGTGCCAGCAGCCCAACCGGGTGGGACAGAAATTCACCCCTCCACTTT. Protein product: CASSPTGWDRNSPLHF.

This chain links TRBV20-1 with TRBJ1-1; no firm D call. The CDR3 loop spans 14 amino acids. Germline CDR1 DFQATT, CDR2 SNEGSKA (reference sequence). The ends were cut back, 0 bases at V and 1 base at J, with 9 bases in the middle. The CDR3 DNA reads as TGCAGTGCTAGAGATATCACAGCGAACACTGAAGCTTTCTTT. This encodes CSARDITANTEAFF.

As regards this clonotype: This sequence may be a read error, since a much larger clone differs from it by one base. This rearrangement joins TRBV20-1 to TRBJ1-2, with 9 bases fitting TRBD1. Trimming at V came to 3 bases and at J to 4 bases, leaving 6 bases not matched to a gene. Germline CDR1 DFQATT, CDR2 SNEGSKA (reference sequence). This CDR3 is built from 14 residues. The DNA of the CDR3 is TGCAGTGCTAGTACAGGGGGCAATGGCTATGGCTACACCTTC. It encodes CSASTGGNGYGYTF.

This clonotype has ten or more counts. CDR3 in amino acids: CASSQNSRTEAFF. Here the CDR3 DNA reads TGTGCCAGCAGCCAAAACAGTAGGACTGAAGCTTTCTTT. The J gene is TRBJ1-1, the V gene TRBV4-2; no reliable D call. The CDR3 loop spans 13 amino acids. V dropped 2 bases and J dropped 5 bases, with 9 bases sitting between them. Germline V gene lookup returns CDR1 LGHNA and CDR2 YNFKEQ.